These T cell receptor beta chains were read from a single sample in a study of shared clonotypes between healthy human individuals. The table came from immunoSEQ multiplex PCR; TCRdb's copy has only in-frame clones and leaves some out. In the table there are some 500,000 clones, 90% to 97% of which are singletons. Sequencing used naive CD4+ T cells sorted from blood. The receptor set was obtained from a woman in her 30s in good health. CDR3s include the opening cysteine and the closing phenylalanine or tryptophan. D genes are given only for firm matches. Only some rows state a clone size, as once, few, many or a class for expanded clones.

D: TRBD1; size: .; V: TRBV19; J: TRBJ1-5; CDR3: CASSSTGDSNQPQHF; DNA: TGTGCCAGTAGCTCGACAGGGGATAGCAATCAGCCCCAGCATTTT
D: .; size: .; V: TRBV2; J: TRBJ2-2; CDR3: CASSETSLGTGELFF; DNA: TGTGCCAGCAGTGAAACGAGCTTAGGGACCGGGGAGCTGTTTTTT
D: TRBD2; size: .; V: TRBV11-2; J: TRBJ2-2; CDR3: CASSLGWSGSHTGELFF; DNA: TGTGCCAGCAGCTTGGGCTGGAGCGGGAGCCACACCGGGGAGCTGTTTTTT
D: TRBD1; size: .; V: TRBV5-8; J: TRBJ2-2; CDR3: CASSLGTGQGEIGELFF; DNA: TGTGCCAGCAGCTTGGGAACTGGACAGGGCGAAATCGGGGAGCTGTTTTTT
D: .; size: .; V: TRBV5-6; J: TRBJ1-2; CDR3: CASQEHPMKYGYTF; DNA: TGTGCCAGCCAAGAACACCCGATGAAATATGGCTACACCTTC
D: .; size: .; V: TRBV5-1; J: TRBJ1-4; CDR3: CASSRTRNEKLFF; DNA: TGCGCCAGCAGCAGAACAAGAAATGAAAAACTGTTTTTT
D: TRBD2; size: once; V: TRBV5-4; J: TRBJ2-2; CDR3: CASSFGLAGGGTGELFF; DNA: TGTGCCAGCAGCTTCGGACTAGCGGGAGGGGGCACCGGGGAGCTGTTTTTT
D: .; size: .; V: TRBV5-1; J: TRBJ2-7; CDR3: CASKRREVPYEQYF; DNA: TGCGCCAGCAAAAGGAGGGAGGTGCCCTACGAGCAGTACTTC
D: TRBD2; size: .; V: TRBV7-9; J: TRBJ2-1; CDR3: CASERDSYNEQFF; DNA: TGTGCCAGCGAGCGGGACTCCTACAATGAGCAGTTCTTC
D: .; size: .; V: TRBV5-4; J: TRBJ1-1; CDR3: CASSFSGTTMNTEAFF; DNA: TGTGCCAGCAGCTTTTCCGGGACAACTATGAACACTGAAGCTTTCTTT
D: TRBD1; size: few; V: TRBV5-1; J: TRBJ1-1; CDR3: CASSLGTGNTEAFF; DNA: TGCGCCAGCAGCTTGGGGACAGGAAACACTGAAGCTTTCTTT
D: .; size: .; V: TRBV5-8; J: TRBJ1-3; CDR3: CASSLVVTISGNTIYF; DNA: TGTGCCAGCAGCTTGGTGGTGACTATCTCTGGAAACACCATATATTTT
D: .; size: .; V: TRBV19; J: TRBJ2-5; CDR3: CASSRATVEETQYF; DNA: TGTGCCAGTAGTAGGGCGACAGTAGAAGAGACCCAGTACTTC
D: .; size: .; V: TRBV11-3; J: TRBJ1-1; CDR3: CASSLKGSTEAFF; DNA: TGTGCCAGCAGCTTAAAAGGTTCCACTGAAGCTTTCTTT
D: TRBD1; size: .; V: TRBV28; J: TRBJ1-2; CDR3: CASSQTGEIYGYTF; DNA: TGTGCCAGCAGCCAGACAGGGGAAATCTATGGCTACACCTTC
D: .; size: .; V: TRBV7-9; J: TRBJ1-4; CDR3: CASSLGRGPGANEKLFF; DNA: TGTGCCAGCAGCTTAGGCCGCGGCCCTGGGGCTAATGAAAAACTGTTTTTT
D: .; size: .; V: TRBV12-5; J: TRBJ2-4; CDR3: CASGPRGTKNIQYF; DNA: TGTGCTAGTGGCCCGAGGGGAACCAAAAACATTCAGTACTTC
D: TRBD2; size: .; V: TRBV5-1; J: TRBJ2-2; CDR3: CASSLRSSGSVTGELFF; DNA: TGCGCCAGCAGCTTGCGGTCTAGCGGGAGTGTGACCGGGGAGCTGTTTTTT
D: .; size: once; V: TRBV19; J: TRBJ1-1; CDR3: CASSLKPGHTEAFF; DNA: TGTGCCAGTAGTTTGAAACCGGGCCACACTGAAGCTTTCTTT
D: TRBD1; size: .; V: TRBV10-1; J: TRBJ2-7; CDR3: CASSESGTGNEQYF; DNA: TGCGCCAGCAGTGAGTCCGGGACAGGGAACGAGCAGTACTTC
D: .; size: .; V: TRBV2; J: TRBJ2-7; CDR3: CASRSGTYEQYF; DNA: TGTGCCAGCAGGTCTGGGACCTACGAGCAGTACTTC
D: .; size: .; V: TRBV7-9; J: TRBJ2-7; CDR3: CASSLQSSYEQYF; DNA: TGTGCCAGCAGCTTACAGAGCTCCTACGAGCAGTACTTC
D: .; size: once; V: TRBV15; J: TRBJ2-7; CDR3: CATSALTGSGSYEQYF; DNA: TGTGCCACCAGCGCTCTTACAGGGTCGGGCTCCTACGAGCAGTACTTC
D: .; size: .; V: TRBV29-1; J: TRBJ2-4; CDR3: CSVMVDQGADIQYF; DNA: TGCAGCGTTATGGTCGACCAGGGTGCGGACATTCAGTACTTC
D: TRBD1; size: .; V: TRBV7-2; J: TRBJ2-7; CDR3: CASSSGGASSYEQYF; DNA: TGTGCCAGCAGCTCAGGGGGCGCGAGCTCCTACGAGCAGTACTTC
D: .; size: .; V: TRBV19; J: TRBJ2-7; CDR3: CATAGLLSGEQYF; DNA: TGTGCCACCGCGGGACTGCTTTCCGGAGAGCAGTACTTC
D: .; size: .; V: TRBV7-9; J: TRBJ1-1; CDR3: CASSLSPGDTEAFF; DNA: TGTGCCAGCAGCCTCTCCCCGGGGGACACTGAAGCTTTCTTT
D: TRBD2; size: .; V: TRBV19; J: TRBJ2-7; CDR3: CASTSGTSYEQYF; DNA: TGTGCCAGTACTAGCGGTACTTCCTACGAGCAGTACTTC
D: .; size: once; V: TRBV28; J: TRBJ2-6; CDR3: CASSSTTGANVLTF; DNA: TGTGCCAGCAGTTCAACTACTGGGGCCAACGTCCTGACTTTC
D: TRBD1; size: .; V: TRBV27; J: TRBJ1-4; CDR3: CASSPRQGAGEKLFF; DNA: TGTGCCAGCAGTCCACGACAGGGGGCGGGGGAAAAACTGTTTTTT
D: .; size: .; V: TRBV5-4; J: TRBJ2-1; CDR3: CASSIQSGSYNEQFF; DNA: TGTGCCAGCAGCATTCAAAGCGGTTCCTACAATGAGCAGTTCTTC
D: .; size: .; V: TRBV9; J: TRBJ2-1; CDR3: CASSVGTGYNEQFF; DNA: TGTGCCAGCAGCGTCGGGACCGGCTACAATGAGCAGTTCTTC
D: TRBD2; size: .; V: TRBV19; J: TRBJ2-1; CDR3: CASSTLAGASYNEQFF; DNA: TGTGCCAGTAGTACCCTAGCGGGAGCCTCCTACAATGAGCAGTTCTTC
D: TRBD1; size: .; V: TRBV28; J: TRBJ1-2; CDR3: CASSLLWTGPPNYGYTF; DNA: TGTGCCAGCAGTCTTTTATGGACAGGCCCGCCTAACTATGGCTACACCTTC
D: TRBD2; size: .; V: TRBV6-6; J: TRBJ2-1; CDR3: CASSKSGSGYNEQFF; DNA: TGTGCCAGCAGCAAAAGCGGGAGTGGGTACAATGAGCAGTTCTTC
D: .; size: .; V: TRBV7-9; J: TRBJ1-1; CDR3: CASSLDGDPTEAFF; DNA: TGTGCCAGCAGCTTAGATGGGGATCCCACTGAAGCTTTCTTT
D: TRBD2; size: .; V: TRBV6-6; J: TRBJ2-5; CDR3: CASSPPGLAEETQYF; DNA: TGTGCCAGCAGTCCGCCGGGACTAGCGGAAGAGACCCAGTACTTC
D: TRBD1; size: .; V: TRBV11-2; J: TRBJ2-7; CDR3: CASSTRQGVPGEQYF; DNA: TGTGCCAGCAGCACAAGACAGGGGGTGCCAGGGGAGCAGTACTTC
D: TRBD1; size: .; V: TRBV28; J: TRBJ2-3; CDR3: CASSSPGQGSDTQYF; DNA: TGTGCCAGCAGTTCCCCGGGACAGGGATCAGATACGCAGTATTTT
D: .; size: .; V: TRBV10-2; J: TRBJ2-2; CDR3: CASSEQGLGELFF; DNA: TGCGCCAGCAGTGAGCAGGGTTTAGGGGAGCTGTTTTTT
D: .; size: .; V: TRBV6-4; J: TRBJ2-1; CDR3: CASSVGPYNEQFF; DNA: TGTGCCAGCAGTGTGGGGCCGTACAATGAGCAGTTCTTC